This T cell receptor beta chain originates from a study of response to subunit inactivated influenza vaccine. This clonotype was recorded a few times. TCRdb independently ran MiXCR on the RT-PCR reads; one entry per CDR3 protein. Found here are a few hundred thousand distinct CDR3 sequences, approximately 11% of them singletons; the top ten hold about 10%. The germline V and J ends were trimmed by 3 bases and 3 bases, with 16 bases remaining between them. CDR1 and CDR2 (germline): SGHTS, YDEGEE. This CDR3 has 16 amino acids. These data also featured in a second study, about T cells expressing NK-cell markers. That paper adds: The authors made TCR beta cDNA libraries by 5'RACE template switching. This switching added a universal primer site and UMIs.

The sample consisted of PBMCs from blood, taken on the day of vaccination. This clonotype was sampled from a man in his fifties or sixties who received an inactivated influenza vaccine. The chain recombines TRBV5-8 with TRBJ1-5, with no clear D. The chain's CDR3 is CASSSTGAGYNQPQHF. The CDR3 nucleotides are TGTGCCAGCAGCTCTACGGGCGCGGGTTACAATCAGCCCCAGCATTTT.